The source of this T cell receptor (beta chain) is a study of blood T cells in healthy people across ages. The people who gave samples were healthy Caucasians from Russia, aged roughly 6 to 100. Trimming stripped 0 bases from V and 6 bases from J, with 9 bases between. Germline CDR1 reads SGHRS; CDR2 reads YFSETQ. This CDR3 has 13 residues. Through a sample-barcoded 5' primer and a J-beta primer mix, a second PCR was run for about 6 to 11 cycles. TCRdb recomputed calls from the 5' RACE reads with MiXCR, one row per CDR3 protein. The table includes just under 750,000 distinct CDR3 sequences, over 20% detected once.

The genes are TRBV5-1 and TRBJ1-1, with D possibly TRBD1 on 5 matching bases. Sequencing was carried out using blood. The sequence was obtained from a man in his sixties or seventies in good health. The DNA of the CDR3 is TGCGCCAGCAGCTTGGGCCAGGGAGCTGAAGCTTTCTTT. Amino acid sequence: CASSLGQGAEAFF.